The entry below describes one TCR beta chain. There is no known antigen for this receptor. No much larger clone exists at a distance of one base, and base qualities are not known. The data were taken from a study of T cell clones after liver transplantation (dated by TCRdb to 2018 to 2020). Background for the entire study: The samples were obtained from ITN030ST, a randomized trial that attempted immunosuppression withdrawal within 2 years after liver transplantation. Of the eight recipients, a few were HCV-positive, while the remaining recipients had been transplanted for non-autoimmune, non-viral indications. Third party-reactive TCRbeta sequences from pre-transplant MLRs were also identified as an antigen-independent comparator for donor-reactive sequences. To count as tolerant, a recipient had to stay completely off immunosuppression for at least one year without liver enzymes climbing beyond twice the upper limit of normal. A cohort of 8 liver transplant recipients was studied, of whom 3 were classified as tolerant and 5 as non-tolerant. After a pre-transplant mixed lymphocyte reaction, TCRbeta sequencing was used to pinpoint donor-reactive T cell clones, which were subsequently tracked in post-transplant blood. Subjects received no induction therapy and standard immunosuppression until randomization at 12-24 months post-transplant. Blood samples were taken pre-transplant, pre-randomization before withdrawal, and post-randomization after full withdrawal or failed withdrawal. Findings and caveats that apply to the study as a whole: Since no allograft tissue specimens were available, donor-reactive T cells may have migrated into the graft instead of being deleted. The conclusions were considered preliminary, being limited by small, heterogeneous patient numbers and non-standardized post-transplant time points. The decline in donor-reactive sequences exceeded the decline in third party-reactive sequences, suggesting partial antigen-specific deletion that was unrelated to withdrawal success. A significant post-transplant decrease in circulating donor-reactive CD4 TCRbeta sequences was observed in most of the 8 subjects, irrespective of tolerance or HCV status. After accounting for repertoire turnover, donor-reactive detection was significantly reduced in 7 of 8 subjects for CD4 and 8 of 8 for CD8. Low numbers of available donor cells limited the measurable donor-reactive repertoire in two subjects.

The sample's time point label is to be understood as: pre-transplant. Thawed unstimulated PBMCs were stained for CD3, CD4 and CD8 and FACS-sorted into CD3+CD4+ and CD3+CD8+ populations. Randomization to immunosuppression withdrawal applied to every one of the 8 studied subjects. The Qiagen DNeasy Blood and Tissue Kit was used to isolate genomic DNA. The germline V gene gives CDR1 as MNHNS and CDR2 as SASEGT. Spanning cysteine to phenylalanine, the CDR3 consists of 16 amino acids. The CDR3 DNA has 48 bases and is translated from base 1. The junction shows trimming of 3 bases on V and 2 bases on J, plus 14 bases between the germline ends. Using immunoSEQ, frozen genomic DNA was subjected to high-throughput TCRbeta CDR3 sequencing, a process that included PCR amplification, mapping, bias correction and internal controls. On the study's bioinformatics: Only productive rearrangements were retained, and each unique TCRbeta sequence was defined by its CDR3 nucleotide sequence together with its V and J gene. A sequence counted as donor-reactive only if the sequence showed at least 5-fold expansion in CFSE-low cells compared with unstimulated pre-transplant cells and had a frequency of at least 0.01%. Minimum frequency thresholds were set for each subject based on the unstimulated sample with the lowest template count, ensuring at least 90% detection power. Repertoire turnover was measured by Jensen-Shannon divergence between the top 1000 TCRbeta sequences post- and pre-transplant. Changes in detection of donor-reactive sequences were assessed with two-sided Fisher's exact tests. The source is immuneACCESS, and TCRdb retained only in-frame sequences with V and J called. Part of the clones is not carried over; for the studies checked, unresolved V genes explain less than half of this, and the remainder is unexplained. V and J calls and clone size are given by that table; D and trimming were obtained from the DNA. This sample gives fewer than 7,000 clones in total; approximately 81% of them show up just once. 36% of the sample goes to the ten largest clones.

The chain uses TRBV6-1 and TRBJ1-5, with TRBD1 tentatively as D gene (6 bases match). This sequence originates from a human donor who received a liver transplant. Here the sequenced sample was CD8+ T cells from blood, taken before liver transplant. The DNA is TGTGCCAGCAGTGATTCTCCAGGGGCCGGCAATCAGCCCCAGCATTTT. Its translation is CASSDSPGAGNQPQHF.